This T cell receptor beta chain was sequenced during a study of T cell responses to AZD1222 COVID-19 vaccine. Germline lookup yields CDR1 MNHNS and CDR2 SASEGT. The J segment lost 1 base and the V segment lost 0 bases, leaving 12 bases of the junction unmatched. The CDR3 is made up of 19 amino acids. The table came from immunoSEQ multiplex PCR; TCRdb's copy has only in-frame clones and leaves some out. This sample has approximately 93,000 clones, with over 85% found just once. Sequenced material: peripheral blood, taken 28 days after the second AZD1222 dose. The receptor was isolated from an adult who received the AZD1222 COVID-19 vaccine. J is TRBJ2-7 and V is TRBV6-1, with TRBD2 matching 10 bases. The CDR3 spells CASSEAASGGSWLSYEQYF. CDR3 DNA sequence: TGTGCCAGCAGTGAAGCTGCTAGCGGGGGCTCCTGGTTATCCTACGAGCAGTACTTC.